Listed here are 22 T cell receptor beta chains from one sample, sequenced in a study of blood T cell repertoires in COVID-19. The assay was immunoSEQ multiplex PCR, and TCRdb's table has in-frame clones only and misses some. The sample includes about 89,000 clones, approximately 80% seen only once; the top ten take approximately 6.3%. Material for sequencing was peripheral blood. The source of these receptors is a man between 65 and 85 years old with COVID-19, enrolled during active disease.

This clone was seen repeatedly, ten times or more. V is TRBV5-1 and J is TRBJ2-7, with D possibly being TRBD2 (7 bases). This CDR3 region has 14 residues. Germline V gene sequence: CDR1 SGHRS, CDR2 YFSETQ. The V gene lost 2 bases and the J gene lost 4 bases, with 13 bases spanning the gap. For the CDR3, the DNA is TGCGCCAGCAGCTTCGAGGGGGGGACGTACGAGCAGTACTTC. Its protein product is CASSFEGGTYEQYF.

This chain connects TRBV28 to TRBJ2-3, with 13 nucleotides matching TRBD2. The germline gives CDR1 MDHEN, CDR2 SYDVKM. CDR3 size: 16 residues. The trim removed 5 bases at V and 5 bases at J, leaving 7 bases unmatched. CDR3 amino acids: CASSIGLAGALDTQYF. Here the CDR3 DNA reads TGTGCCAGCAGTATCGGACTAGCGGGAGCGTTAGATACGCAGTATTTT.

The count of this clone is one. The rearrangement links TRBV6-5 to TRBJ1-5; D remains unclear. The CDR3 runs 12 residues. The V end was cut by 5 bases, the J end by 6 bases, with 8 bases between. Germline CDR1 MNHEY, CDR2 SVGAGI. The CDR3 bases are TGTGCCAGCAGTCCTTATTCTCAGCCCCAGCATTTT. This codes for CASSPYSQPQHF.

The genes are TRBV5-8 and TRBJ1-1; TRBD1 might be the D (6 bases). Looked up from germline, CDR1 is SGHTS and CDR2 is YDEGEE. CDR3 length: 17 amino acids. V dropped 1 base and J dropped 1 base, with 17 bases sitting between them. CDR3 loop: CASSLSTFGQRNTEAFF. The CDR3 DNA is TGTGCCAGCAGCTTGTCAACCTTCGGACAGAGGAACACTGAAGCTTTCTTT. Drawing the rest from reference TRBV5-8 and TRBJ1-1, the complete variable domain is EAGVTQSPTHLIKTRGQQATLRCSPISGHTSVYWYQQALGLGLQFLLWYDEGEERNRGNFPPRFSGRQFPNYSSELNVNALELEDSALYLCASSLSTFGQRNTEAFFGQGTRLTVV.

The chain carries TRBV27 and TRBJ1-2, with 7 bases aligning to TRBD1. V lost 3 bases and J lost 4; bases outside the gene matches: 11. CDR1 is MNHEY, CDR2 SMNVEV, per germline (reference sequence). The length of the CDR3 is 16 residues. The CDR3 is CASSLWADRAFYGYTF. CDR3 bases: TGTGCCAGCAGTTTGTGGGCCGACAGGGCTTTCTATGGCTACACCTTC.

CDR3 sequence: CASRHRTSTGELFF. CDR3 bases: TGTGCCAGCAGACACAGGACCAGCACCGGGGAGCTGTTTTTT. The chain has TRBV11-1 and TRBJ2-2; D is perhaps TRBD1 (5 bases). Germline V gene sequence: CDR1 SGHAT, CDR2 FQDESV (reference sequence). This CDR3 is 14 amino acids long. Trimming left V 6 bases short and J 4 bases short, with 12 bases between.

The V call is TRBV18, the J call TRBJ2-1; D is undetermined. The CDR3 spans 14 residues. Looked up from germline, CDR1 is KGHSH and CDR2 is LQKENI. Trimming removed 1 base at V and 9 bases at J, with 13 bases between. DNA for the CDR3: TGTGCCAGCTCACCACAGGCTAGTGGTGGTGAGCAGTTCTTC. It is translated as CASSPQASGGEQFF.

This clone came up once. J is TRBJ2-7 and V is TRBV10-2; tentatively, D is TRBD1 (6 bases). Per germline, CDR1 WSHSY and CDR2 SAAADI. This CDR3 comprises 13 residues. The ends were cut back, 4 bases at V and 6 bases at J, with 13 bases in the middle. The CDR3 DNA follows: TGCGCCAGCAGTGGACAGACAGGAACCGAGCAGTACTTC. It yields the protein CASSGQTGTEQYF.

This clone was recorded a few times. The rearrangement uses TRBV11-3 and TRBJ1-1, with D perhaps matching TRBD1 (6 bases). CDR1 SGHNT and CDR2 YENEEA come from the germline V gene. The CDR3 sequence is 16 residues long. V lost 4 bases and J 5 bases, leaving 20 bases between the germline ends. The CDR3 here is CASSYGEGERRTEAFF. The CDR3 DNA reads TGTGCCAGCAGCTATGGGGAGGGGGAGAGGAGGACTGAAGCTTTCTTT.

The chain combines TRBV27 with TRBJ2-1; 7 bases are a match to TRBD1. V was pared by 1 base and J by 2 bases, with 2 bases of the junction left unmatched. This CDR3 is 15 amino acids long. Germline V gives CDR1 MNHEY, CDR2 SMNVEV (reference sequence). DNA of the CDR3: TGTGCCAGCAGTTTATTGGGACAGCCCTACAATGAGCAGTTCTTC. Protein sequence: CASSLLGQPYNEQFF.

The rearrangement uses TRBV27 and TRBJ2-7, with a possible D match to TRBD1 (6 bases). CDR1 and CDR2 from the germline V gene are MNHEY and SMNVEV (reference sequence). CDR3 length equals 11 residues. The V gene lost 5 bases and the J gene lost 7 bases, with 9 bases spanning the gap. DNA for the CDR3: TGTGCCAGCAGTCAAAGGGGGGAGCAGTACTTC. It specifies CASSQRGEQYF.

The chain is built from TRBV2 and TRBJ1-2, with a tentative D call TRBD1 (6 bases). Germline V CDR1 and CDR2: SNHLY, FYNNEI. The V and J ends lost 6 bases and 7 bases respectively, with 12 bases between them. There are 12 residues in the CDR3. The CDR3 here is CASRQGLGGYTF. The CDR3 DNA reads TGTGCCAGCAGACAGGGTTTAGGTGGCTACACCTTC.

This clone was seen a handful of times. This sequence joins TRBV4-1 and TRBJ1-5; D gene unclear. Trimming stripped 1 base from V and 10 bases from J, with 20 bases between. The CDR3 sequence is 16 residues long. CDR1 MGHRA and CDR2 YSYEKL come from the germline V gene. The CDR3 here is CASSQGEPPRFSPQHF. Here the CDR3 DNA reads TGCGCCAGCAGCCAAGGGGAGCCTCCCCGGTTTAGTCCCCAGCATTTT.

J is TRBJ2-7 and V is TRBV10-3, with 11 bases lining up with TRBD1. The germline V gene encodes CDR1 ENHRY and CDR2 SYGVKD. The length of the CDR3 is 19 residues. Losses at the gene ends were 0 bases for V and 0 bases for J; bases not matched to a gene: 10. The CDR3 loop reads CAISESKGQGDRFSYEQYF. The CDR3 coding sequence is TGTGCCATCAGTGAGTCGAAGGGACAGGGGGACCGTTTCTCCTACGAGCAGTACTTC.

The chain is built from TRBV24-1 and TRBJ2-2, with 7 bases that match TRBD1. Germline V gives CDR1 KGHDR, CDR2 SFDVKD. V trimming: 4 bases; J trimming: 0 bases; junction bases outside the gene matches: 4. The CDR3 runs 16 residues. The CDR3 sequence: CATSDPGQANTGELFF. CDR3 DNA: TGTGCCACCAGTGACCCCGGACAGGCGAACACCGGGGAGCTGTTTTTT.

This clone was recorded a few times. The chain carries TRBV10-3 and TRBJ2-2, with 11 nucleotides matching TRBD2. Trimming removed 7 bases from V and 6 bases from J; junction bases left unmatched: 7. This CDR3 has 15 residues. In germline, CDR1 is ENHRY, CDR2 SYGVKD. The CDR3: CAITHSGGAAGELFF. As DNA, the CDR3 is TGTGCCATCACCCATAGCGGGGGGGCCGCCGGGGAGCTGTTTTTT.

The chain carries TRBV11-3 and TRBJ2-7; D is perhaps TRBD2 (6 bases). V lost 3 bases and J 2 bases, leaving 14 bases between the germline ends. Germline values: CDR1 SGHNT, CDR2 YENEEA. This CDR3 region has 15 residues. The CDR3 is CASSFFSGATYEQYF. DNA for the CDR3: TGTGCCAGCAGCTTTTTCTCGGGAGCAACCTACGAGCAGTACTTC. Drawing the rest from reference TRBV11-3 and TRBJ2-7, the complete variable domain is EAGVVQSPRYKIIEKKQPVAFWCNPISGHNTLYWYLQNLGQGPELLIRYENEEAVDDSQLPKDRFSAERLKGVDSTLKIQPAELGDSAVYLCASSFFSGATYEQYFGPGTRLTVT.

The V and J genes are TRBV3-1 (or the pseudogene TRBV3-2) and TRBJ2-3; 11 nucleotides match TRBD2. Losses at the gene ends were 7 bases for V and 3 bases for J; bases not matched to a gene: 6. In germline, CDR1 is LGHDT, CDR2 YNNKEL (reference sequence). The CDR3 is 15 residues long. The CDR3 region is CASTRSGRETDTQYF. In DNA, the CDR3 is TGTGCCAGCACCCGTAGCGGGAGGGAAACAGATACGCAGTATTTT.

The genes are TRBV19 and TRBJ2-7; D is perhaps TRBD2 (6 bases). V dropped 1 base and J dropped 0 bases, with 13 bases sitting between them. Germline CDR1 is LNHDA and CDR2 is SQIVND (reference sequence). The CDR3 is 16 residues long. The CDR3 DNA reads as TGTGCCAGTAGTATAGGAGGACGGGGGAGCTCCTACGAGCAGTACTTC. Its translation is CASSIGGRGSSYEQYF.

V usage is TRBV7-6 and J usage is TRBJ2-5; 9 bases agree with TRBD2. The CDR3 loop spans 16 amino acids. CDR1 SGHVS and CDR2 FNYEAQ come from the germline V gene. The ends lost 5 bases at V and 3 bases at J; junction bases unmatched: 10. This chain's CDR3 is CASSAVGRGGKETQYF. The CDR3 coding sequence is TGTGCCAGCAGCGCGGTGGGGCGGGGGGGCAAAGAGACCCAGTACTTC.

The chain carries TRBV30 and TRBJ2-7, with 8 positions matching TRBD2. The CDR3 extends over 14 amino acids. CDR1 is GTSNPN, CDR2 SVGIG, per germline (reference sequence). Trimming removed 4 bases from V and 3 bases from J; junction bases left unmatched: 8. The CDR3 sequence: CAWKKRGLVYEQYF. The DNA for the CDR3 is TGTGCCTGGAAAAAACGGGGACTAGTCTACGAGCAGTACTTC. Using reference TRBV30 and TRBJ2-7 for the parts outside the CDR3, the full variable domain is SQTIHQWPATLVQPVGSPLSLECTVEGTSNPNLYWYRQAAGRGLQLLFYSVGIGQISSEVPQNLSASRPQDRQFILSSKKLLLSDSGFYLCAWKKRGLVYEQYFGPGTRLTVT.

The chain joins TRBV27 to TRBJ2-7; D remains unclear. The CDR3 covers 13 residues. V lost 5 bases and J lost 3, with 11 bases in between. Germline V lookup: CDR1 MNHEY, CDR2 SMNVEV (reference sequence). CDR3: CASSTEPGYEQYF. CDR3 nucleotide sequence: TGTGCCAGCAGTACGGAACCAGGCTACGAGCAGTACTTC.